This T cell receptor (beta chain) stems from a study of identical twins. A universal primer site was added by template switching, and unique molecular identifiers were carried by the cDNA. TCRdb independently ran MiXCR on the 5' RACE reads; one entry per CDR3 protein. The sample contains about 520,000 distinct CDR3 sequences, around 20% of which appear only once. V lost 3 bases to trimming and J lost 8 bases, with 10 bases between them. Germline CDR1 and CDR2: SGHTA and FQGTGA. The CDR3 is made up of 13 amino acids. These data were also filed under a second study, of T cells expressing NK-cell markers.

Sequencing was carried out using CD4+ T cells sorted from blood. The sequence came from a woman under 30 in good health. The rearrangement links TRBV7-3 to TRBJ2-2; D is unclear. DNA of the CDR3: TGTGCCAGCAGCTTTACCCCTAGGGGGGAGCTGTTTTTT. This sequence encodes CASSFTPRGELFF.